This T cell receptor beta chain was obtained from a study of blood T cell repertoires in COVID-19. Turning to the study itself: Specimens from acute and convalescent COVID-19 originated in the United States, Italy and Spain.

Each participant's cohort was designated according to participant-reported clinical history. Assay used: immunoSEQ multiplex PCR; TCRdb lists only in-frame clones, some missing. The sample lists a few hundred thousand clones; approximately 84% were seen once. With regard to this clone: The identical CDR3 is also encoded by other nucleotide sequences in the sample.

The clonotype originates from a woman aged 18 to 35 who had recovered from COVID-19. The material sequenced was PBMCs or T cells enriched from blood (not recorded which).

The CDR3 DNA reads as TGTGCCAGCAGCTTAGAGGCAGGGGGGACTGAAGCTTTCTTT. This gives the protein CASSLEAGGTEAFF. The chain links TRBV7-9 to TRBJ1-1; 7 bases align to TRBD1. This CDR3 comprises 14 residues. With 1 base clipped from V and 5 bases from J, the junction kept 4 bases outside the gene matches. Germline V CDR1 and CDR2: SEHNR, FQNEAQ (reference sequence).